This T cell receptor beta chain was sequenced during a study of blood T cell repertoires in COVID-19. The V gene's germline CDR1 is SGDLS and CDR2 YYNGEE. CDR3 length: 18 amino acids. Trimming pared 4 bases from V and 1 base from J, leaving 22 bases between. The assay was immunoSEQ multiplex PCR, and TCRdb's table has in-frame clones only and misses some. This table has under 200,000 clones, roughly 84% appearing once. This rearrangement joins TRBV9 to TRBJ2-3; possibly TRBD2 for D (7 bases). The receptor comes from a woman of 80 years or more with acute or convalescent COVID-19. The sequenced sample consisted of peripheral blood. The CDR3: CASSPRPGAGAGTDTQYF. CDR3 sequence (DNA): TGTGCCAGCAGCCCTAGACCGGGGGCGGGAGCTGGCACAGATACGCAGTATTTT.